The entry below gives a single TCR beta chain sequence along with its context. This entry comes from a study of blood T cell repertoires in COVID-19. In germline, CDR1 is MNHEY, CDR2 SVGAGI. The CDR3 sequence is 14 residues long. V gave up 6 bases and J gave up 10 bases, with 18 bases separating them. Sequencing was performed with immunoSEQ multiplex PCR; in TCRdb, only in-frame clones are kept and a portion is missing. Here the sample spans some 100,000 clones, roughly 86% being singletons. The sequencing input was peripheral blood. The sequence derives from a man between 45 and 60 years old with acute or convalescent COVID-19. This chain joins TRBV6-5 and TRBJ1-4; maybe TRBD1 (6 bases). The CDR3: CASSPRTAGRKLFF. The CDR3, as DNA: TGTGCCAGCAGCCCACGGACAGCCGGAAGAAAACTGTTTTTT.